The 8 T cell receptor beta chains below come from one sample, sequenced in a study of human CD4 T cells and Enterobacteriaceae. Repertoires were generated with immunoSEQ multiplex PCR, while TCRdb's copy carries only in-frame clones and drops some. This sample has about 29,000 clones, with approximately 84% found just once. Sorting took every CD4+ cell except CD45RA+CCR7+CD95- naive cells, reaching over 95% purity. Sequencing input: memory CD4+ T cells from blood. The receptor set was obtained from a human donor in good health.

Turning to this clone: Germline and junction disagree at one end, which may indicate a read error. J is TRBJ1-1 and V is TRBV18; D ambiguous. Germline CDR1 and CDR2: KGHSH and LQKENI. CDR3 length: 16 amino acids. The DNA for the CDR3 is TGTGCCAGCTCGCCACGCGCGGGAGCGGGGAACACTGAAGCTTTCTTT. As protein: CASSPRAGAGNTEAFF.

The J gene is TRBJ1-4, the V gene TRBV7-9, with 8 nucleotides matching TRBD1. CDR1 is SEHNR and CDR2 is FQNEAQ in the germline V gene (reference sequence). With 0 bases clipped from V and 7 bases from J, the junction kept 7 bases outside the gene matches. This CDR3 comprises 16 residues. The CDR3, as DNA: TGTGCCAGCAGCTTAGCCGTACCCGACAGGGGTGAAAAACTGTTTTTT. The encoded protein is CASSLAVPDRGEKLFF. The variable domain in full, completed from reference TRBV7-9 and TRBJ1-4, reads DTGVSQNPRHKITKRGQNVTFRCDPISEHNRLYWYRQTLGQGPEFLTYFQNEAQLEKSRLLSDRFSAERPKGSFSTLEIQRTEQGDSAMYLCASSLAVPDRGEKLFFGSGTQLSVL.

The chain has TRBV6-6 and TRBJ2-2, with a weak D call TRBD2 (6 bases). The CDR3 runs to 14 residues. From germline, CDR1 is MNHNY and CDR2 SVGAGI (reference sequence). V was clipped by 6 bases and J by 5 bases, with 13 bases between them. The CDR3 DNA follows: TGTGCCAGCAGACCGGGGGTTCGGACCGGGGAGCTGTTTTTT. This codes for CASRPGVRTGELFF.

V and J are TRBV19 and TRBJ2-5; D is unclear. CDR3 length: 14 residues. Trimming took off 1 base at V and 4 bases at J, with 10 bases between the two ends. Germline V CDR1 and CDR2: LNHDA, SQIVND (reference sequence). The CDR3 is CASSIGGILETQYF. CDR3 DNA sequence: TGTGCCAGTAGTATAGGTGGGATTCTAGAGACCCAGTACTTC.

This chain joins TRBV5-1 and TRBJ2-7; 10 nucleotides align to TRBD1. Trimming took 1 base from V and 2 from J; bases not matched to a gene: 3. CDR1 is SGHRS and CDR2 is YFSETQ in the germline V gene. The CDR3 is made up of 15 amino acids. The CDR3 region is CASSLLTGGPYEQYF. The CDR3 DNA follows: TGCGCCAGCAGCTTGCTGACAGGGGGCCCCTACGAGCAGTACTTC. The entire variable domain, with the rest obtained from reference TRBV5-1 and TRBJ2-7, is as follows: KAGVTQTPRYLIKTRGQQVTLSCSPISGHRSVSWYQQTPGQGLQFLFEYFSETQRNKGNFPGRFSGRQFSNSRSEMNVSTLELGDSALYLCASSLLTGGPYEQYFGPGTRLTVT.

The chain has TRBV6-1 and TRBJ2-7; possibly TRBD1 for D (5 bases). The CDR3 is made up of 14 amino acids. Germline CDR1 MNHNS, CDR2 SASEGT. Trimming removed 6 bases from V and 5 bases from J, with 17 bases in between. The CDR3, as DNA: TGTGCCAGCAGGACCCCTGGGGCATTCGACGAGCAGTACTTC. It is translated as CASRTPGAFDEQYF.

The chain links TRBV5-8 to TRBJ2-7; D is possibly TRBD2 (5 bases). The germline V gene encodes CDR1 SGHTS and CDR2 YDEGEE. The CDR3 extends over 14 amino acids. The V end lost 1 base, the J end lost 1 base, and 9 bases lay between the germline ends. The CDR3 region has the DNA TGTGCCAGCAGCTTGCGGGGTTTGTCCTACGAGCAGTACTTC. As protein: CASSLRGLSYEQYF.

The chain joins TRBV9 to TRBJ2-7; D is undetermined. The germline V and J ends were trimmed by 1 base and 5 bases, with 10 bases remaining between them. This CDR3 comprises 13 residues. Germline V CDR1 and CDR2: SGDLS, YYNGEE. CDR3: CASSVRPLDEQYF. In nucleotides, the CDR3 is TGTGCCAGCAGCGTACGGCCCCTCGACGAGCAGTACTTC.